These T cell receptor beta chains were read from a single sample in a study of cytomegalovirus exposure and HLA in healthy donors. Clones were sequenced by immunoSEQ multiplex PCR, and TCRdb holds only the in-frame ones, with some missing. Among 100,000 to 120,000 clones, about 90% were seen once, and the ten largest hold approximately 2%. The material sequenced was PBMCs. The receptors were gathered from a man in his forties in good health and CMV-seronegative. Both conserved end residues are part of each CDR3. D genes are given only for firm matches. Not every row has a clone size; where given, it reads once, few, many or a size class.

D gene: -
V gene: TRBV5-1
J gene: TRBJ2-5
clone size: once
CDR3 protein: CASNYNQETQYF
CDR3 DNA: TGCGCCAGCAACTACAACCAAGAGACCCAGTACTTC

D gene: -
V gene: TRBV5-1
J gene: TRBJ2-1
clone size: -
CDR3 protein: CASLQGDGGNEQFF
CDR3 DNA: TGCGCCAGCCTACAGGGCGACGGAGGAAATGAGCAGTTCTTC

D gene: TRBD1
V gene: TRBV2
J gene: TRBJ2-7
clone size: -
CDR3 protein: CASRADRAYEQYF
CDR3 DNA: TGTGCCAGCAGGGCGGACAGGGCCTACGAGCAGTACTTC

D gene: TRBD1
V gene: TRBV28
J gene: TRBJ2-7
clone size: -
CDR3 protein: CASSFRDRAYEQYF
CDR3 DNA: TGTGCCAGCAGTTTCCGGGACAGGGCCTACGAGCAGTACTTC

D gene: -
V gene: TRBV2
J gene: TRBJ2-7
clone size: -
CDR3 protein: CASSGSPDTFSYEQYF
CDR3 DNA: TGTGCCAGCAGTGGATCCCCGGACACGTTCTCCTACGAGCAGTACTTC

D gene: -
V gene: TRBV6-6
J gene: TRBJ2-5
clone size: -
CDR3 protein: CASSYEETQYF
CDR3 DNA: TGTGCCAGCAGTTACGAGGAGACCCAGTACTTC

D gene: -
V gene: TRBV28
J gene: TRBJ1-1
clone size: -
CDR3 protein: CASSLSFRDTEAFF
CDR3 DNA: TGTGCCAGCAGTTTATCCTTCAGGGATACTGAAGCTTTCTTT

D gene: -
V gene: TRBV5-1
J gene: TRBJ1-1
clone size: -
CDR3 protein: CASSLRGYTEAFF
CDR3 DNA: TGCGCCAGCAGCTTGAGAGGGTACACTGAAGCTTTCTTT

D gene: TRBD1
V gene: TRBV7-2
J gene: TRBJ1-2
clone size: -
CDR3 protein: CASSTDRAWGYTF
CDR3 DNA: TGTGCCAGCAGCACGGACAGGGCGTGGGGCTACACCTTC

D gene: -
V gene: TRBV5-1
J gene: TRBJ2-7
clone size: -
CDR3 protein: CASSLEGNSNEQYF
CDR3 DNA: TGCGCCAGCAGCTTGGAGGGGAATAGCAACGAGCAGTACTTC

D gene: -
V gene: TRBV7-7
J gene: TRBJ2-3
clone size: once
CDR3 protein: CASSLRPRDSRLTDTQYF
CDR3 DNA: TGTGCCAGCAGCCTACGACCTCGTGACAGTCGGTTAACAGATACGCAGTATTTT

D gene: TRBD1
V gene: TRBV28
J gene: TRBJ1-1
clone size: few
CDR3 protein: CASSLTGVAFF
CDR3 DNA: TGTGCCAGCAGCCTGACAGGGGTAGCTTTCTTT

D gene: TRBD2
V gene: TRBV10-3
J gene: TRBJ2-5
clone size: -
CDR3 protein: CAISGTSGEETQYF
CDR3 DNA: TGTGCCATCAGCGGGACTAGCGGGGAAGAGACCCAGTACTTC

D gene: -
V gene: TRBV5-4
J gene: TRBJ2-3
clone size: -
CDR3 protein: CASSLHGGAHTDTQYF
CDR3 DNA: TGTGCCAGCAGCTTGCATGGAGGGGCCCACACAGATACGCAGTATTTT

D gene: -
V gene: TRBV15
J gene: TRBJ2-1
clone size: -
CDR3 protein: CATSRPIQGSYNEQFF
CDR3 DNA: TGTGCCACCAGCAGACCTATACAGGGTTCCTACAATGAGCAGTTCTTC